This paragraph covers one T cell receptor (beta chain) sequence. This sample is drawn from a study of blood T cell repertoires in COVID-19. Overall study: The United States, Italy and Spain were the sources of the acute and convalescent COVID-19 samples. PBMCs, B-cell-depleted T cells, or T cells were the source of the cDNA or gDNA that made up the material.

This CDR3 spans 15 amino acids. V shed 0 bases and J 4 bases; nucleotides not matched to a gene: 1. Germline assignment: CDR1 SGHTA and CDR2 FQGTGA. In the source study's methods: Cell counts per sample came from amplifying reference gene primers. The assay was immunoSEQ multiplex PCR, and TCRdb's table has in-frame clones only and misses some. Clone size and the V and J calls come from that table; the DNA yielded D and trimming. The repertoire holds 150,000 to 180,000 clones, with 70% to 90% as singletons. The Seattle patients joined while their infection was active and were tracked longitudinally afterward.

V gene TRBV7-3 combines with J gene TRBJ2-1, with TRBD2 identical over 9 bases. The clonotype originates from a woman aged 60-75 years with COVID-19, enrolled during active disease. The sequencing input was peripheral blood. DNA for the CDR3: TGTGCCAGCAGCTTAACAGCGGGGGGTTACAATGAGCAGTTCTTC. Amino acid sequence: CASSLTAGGYNEQFF. The full variable domain, its missing parts supplied by reference TRBV7-3 and TRBJ2-1, is GAGVSQTPSNKVTEKGKYVELRCDPISGHTALYWYRQSLGQGPEFLIYFQGTGAADDSGLPNDRFFAVRPEGSVSTLKIQRTERGDSAVYLCASSLTAGGYNEQFFGPGTRLTVL.